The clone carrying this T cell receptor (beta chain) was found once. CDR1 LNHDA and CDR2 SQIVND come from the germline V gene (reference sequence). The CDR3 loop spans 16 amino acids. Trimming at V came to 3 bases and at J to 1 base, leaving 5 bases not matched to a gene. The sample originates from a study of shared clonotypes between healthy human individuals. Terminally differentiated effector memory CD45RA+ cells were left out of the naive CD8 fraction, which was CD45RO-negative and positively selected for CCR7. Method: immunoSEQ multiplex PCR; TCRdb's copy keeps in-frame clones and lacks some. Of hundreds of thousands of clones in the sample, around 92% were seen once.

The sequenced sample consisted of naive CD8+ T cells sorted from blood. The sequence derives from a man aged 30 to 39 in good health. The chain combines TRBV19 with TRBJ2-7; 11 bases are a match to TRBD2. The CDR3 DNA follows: TGTGCCAGTAGTATTTATACTAGCGGGGGATCCTACGAGCAGTACTTC. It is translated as CASSIYTSGGSYEQYF.